This paragraph reports one TCR beta chain. Its antigen remains undetermined. Per-base qualities were not stored, and no clone one base away is much larger. There are 15 amino acids in the CDR3, from cysteine to phenylalanine inclusive. Only the CDR3 part of the read is kept: 45 bases, read in frame from the first base. CDR1 MGHDK and CDR2 SYGVNS were looked up in the germline V gene. Germline trimming amounts to 5 bases on V and 10 bases on J, with 14 as the count of junction bases outside the gene matches. Every donor in the study was a healthy Caucasian. Three pairs of female monozygotic twins, all aged about 18 to 30 years, made up the twin cohort. The RNA used for TCR libraries was isolated from peripheral blood mononuclear cells. Library preparation was by 5' RACE. For sequencing, an Illumina HiSeq 2000 was employed. A universal primer binding site was introduced by template switching, and a unique molecular identifier was present in the final cDNA, enabling accurate counting of TCR cDNA molecules. First-strand cDNA for TCR alpha and beta chains was synthesized from specific primers in the conserved constant-segment region. To control for contamination, each cDNA library was double barcoded with a SMART-Mk sample barcode plus Illumina barcodes. TruSeq adapter sequences and Illumina sample barcodes were added in two successive PCR steps. TCR alpha and beta cDNA libraries were sequenced on the Illumina HiSeq platform with custom primers. For the original study's pipeline: Raw reads were processed with MiGEC to extract unique molecular identifiers, and MiXCR was used to determine CDR3 positions. Recombination models were inferred per individual with the repgenHMM and IGoR tools using an EM algorithm. Shared clonotypes were analyzed with the tcR package in R, and sharing was normalized by the product of cloneset sizes. Out-of-frame nonproductive sequences were analyzed to study raw recombination free of thymic and clonal selection effects. The public sequencing data were trimmed at Q25 with fastp and processed into clonotypes with MiXCR by TCRdb, which kept only in-frame beta chains. Each CDR3 protein gets just one entry, which takes the most common genes and DNA from the rows behind it. Clone size and V and J calls follow TCRdb, not the original study. The sample includes about 700,000 distinct CDR3 sequences, with 8% to 9% observed a single time. The ten largest clones represent approximately 0.96% of the sample.

This specimen belongs to a study of identical twins (dated by TCRdb to about 2016). At the level of the whole study: To test whether fetal clonotypes persist, the study used deep sequencing on TCR alpha and beta repertoires from monozygotic twins, unrelated adults of various ages, and cord blood. Replicate twin experiments were performed at different times using different library preparation protocols to rule out contamination. General study outcomes and caveats: Recombination models systematically underestimated out-of-frame TCR alpha sharing in monozygotic twins but agreed with sharing between unrelated individuals. Invariant T cells such as MAIT and iNKT could partly confound zero-insertion analyses, though diverse VJ usage argued against this for most clonotypes. Because the same donors could not be followed over many years, conclusions were based on cross-sectional statistical analysis. In beta out-of-frame sequences, excess twin sharing was weaker, because having fewer shared sequences lowered the signal-to-noise ratio. Compared with coincidental sharing between unrelated individuals, out-of-frame TCR alpha sequences shared between twins showed an excess of sequences with low generation probability. Abundant cord blood beta clonotypes had fewer insertions, young adult naive repertoires showed a similar but weaker trend, and memory repertoires showed no such trend.

These records were also assigned to another study, of yellow fever vaccine responses in identical twins. Drawing on the second study: According to the authors, the vaccine-induced T cell response in identical twins seemed to be partly convergent and partly specific to each individual. Focusing on identical twins, the study followed the T cell clones that responded to the vaccine, and did so with precision.

Sequencing was performed on PBMCs. The sequence was obtained from a woman aged 18-29 years in good health. This chain joins TRBV25-1 to TRBJ2-1, with TRBD1 matching 7 junction bases. Here is the DNA: TGTGCCAGCAGTTTAGCGACAGGGAAGGCCAGGGAGCAGTTCTTC. This is translated as CASSLATGKAREQFF.